Below are 15 T cell receptor beta chains sequenced from a single sample in a study of shared clonotypes between healthy human individuals. The repertoire was sequenced with immunoSEQ multiplex PCR; TCRdb's copy has only in-frame clones and lacks some. The sample holds hundreds of thousands of clones, about 74% seen once. Sequenced sample: memory CD4+ T cells sorted from blood. Subset indicated: CD45RA-negative fraction. The receptor set was obtained from a woman between 25 and 40 years old in good health.

This clone turned up a few times. The same CDR3 also results from other DNA sequences found in this sample. The J gene is TRBJ1-2, the V gene TRBV5-4; a weak D match, TRBD1 (6 bases). Germline loops: CDR1 SGHNT, CDR2 YYREEE (reference sequence). CDR3 length equals 14 residues. V was pared by 4 bases and J by 3 bases, with 13 bases between. The CDR3 DNA sequence: TGTGCCAGCAGCCTTGGGGGGGCCGACTATGGCTACACCTTC. It yields the protein CASSLGGADYGYTF.

As concerns this clone: The sample contains more than one DNA sequence encoding this CDR3. The V call is TRBV10-3, the J call TRBJ2-7, with TRBD1 matching 7 bases. The ends lost 6 bases at V and 2 bases at J; junction bases unmatched: 4. CDR1 ENHRY and CDR2 SYGVKD come from the germline V gene. There are 13 residues in the CDR3. The chain's CDR3 is CAISSGTAYEQYF. The DNA of the CDR3 is TGTGCCATCAGCTCCGGGACAGCCTACGAGCAGTACTTC.

The chain is built from TRBV30 and TRBJ1-2; 7 bases fit TRBD1. After removal of 0 bases from V and 5 bases from J, the junction contained 6 bases not matched to a gene. The CDR3 spans 14 residues. Germline CDR1 and CDR2: GTSNPN and SVGIG (reference sequence). CDR3 loop: CAWSVQGTRYGYTF. CDR3 DNA: TGTGCCTGGAGTGTACAGGGGACCCGATATGGCTACACCTTC.

As for this clone: This CDR3 is also generated by other DNA sequences in the sample. The chain carries TRBV11-2 and TRBJ2-1; TRBD2 matches at 9 bases. The CDR3 is 15 residues long. V lost 3 bases, J lost 4 bases, and 4 bases stayed unmatched. The V gene's germline CDR1 is SGHAT and CDR2 FQNNGV. CDR3 sequence: CASSLRLAEYNEQFF. CDR3 DNA: TGTGCCAGCAGCTTGAGACTAGCGGAATACAATGAGCAGTTCTTC. Together with reference TRBV11-2 and TRBJ2-1, the CDR3 gives the full variable domain: EAGVAQSPRYKIIEKRQSVAFWCNPISGHATLYWYQQILGQGPKLLIQFQNNGVVDDSQLPKDRFSAERLKGVDSTLKIQPAKLEDSAVYLCASSLRLAEYNEQFFGPGTRLTVL.

This clone was counted only a few times. The J gene is TRBJ1-4, the V gene TRBV6-1, with a tentative D call TRBD1 (5 bases). The CDR3 totals 14 residues. Germline lookup yields CDR1 MNHNS and CDR2 SASEGT. V lost 7 bases and J 10 bases, leaving 19 bases between the germline ends. CDR3 amino acids: CASTLNGDGGKLFF. The CDR3 DNA is TGTGCCAGCACCCTAAATGGGGACGGGGGAAAACTGTTTTTT.

This clone has just a few counts. V and J are TRBV5-1 and TRBJ1-1; the match to TRBD1 covers 7 bases. Germline V CDR1 and CDR2: SGHRS, YFSETQ. The CDR3 extends over 13 amino acids. V lost 3 bases and J lost 3; bases outside the gene matches: 2. CDR3 amino acids: CASSSQGYTEAFF. CDR3 DNA: TGCGCCAGCAGCTCACAGGGGTACACTGAAGCTTTCTTT.

The chain links TRBV27 to TRBJ2-7; D may be TRBD1 or TRBD2 (5 bases each). Trimming removed 6 bases at V and 6 bases at J, with 18 bases between. Germline CDR1 and CDR2: MNHEY and SMNVEV (reference sequence). This CDR3 is 14 amino acids long. CDR3 in amino acids: CASSEGTAQAEQYF. Here the CDR3 DNA reads TGTGCCAGCAGCGAGGGGACCGCCCAGGCCGAGCAGTACTTC.

The chain employs TRBV2 and TRBJ2-3; perhaps TRBD2 as D (6 bases). The CDR3 totals 14 residues. V lost 3 bases and J 4 bases, leaving 11 bases between the germline ends. From germline, CDR1 is SNHLY and CDR2 FYNNEI. Written as DNA, the CDR3 is TGTGCCAGCAGTGAGCGGGTAGCGGCAGATACGCAGTATTTT. Translating it yields CASSERVAADTQYF.

The chain uses TRBV28 and TRBJ2-7; D unresolved. CDR3 length: 12 residues. Trimming stripped 7 bases from V and 3 bases from J, with 10 bases between. Germline V CDR1 and CDR2: MDHEN, SYDVKM. DNA of the CDR3: TGTGCCAGCACTAGGTCGGACTACGAGCAGTACTTC. It translates to CASTRSDYEQYF.

This clone was seen only a few times. The chain recombines TRBV4-1 with TRBJ2-5; 14 bases match TRBD2. Germline assignment: CDR1 MGHRA and CDR2 YSYEKL. Trimming took 3 bases from V and 9 from J; bases not matched to a gene: 9. The CDR3 covers 16 residues. This CDR3 reads CASSQLGLAGVFAQYF. As DNA, the CDR3 is TGCGCCAGCAGCCAGCTGGGACTAGCGGGGGTGTTTGCCCAGTACTTC.

This chain connects TRBV6-6 to TRBJ2-1; D is unclear. In germline, CDR1 is MNHNY, CDR2 SVGAGI (reference sequence). This CDR3 spans 15 amino acids. Trimming removed 6 bases from V and 0 bases from J, with 12 bases in between. The CDR3 bases are TGTGCCAGCAGCACGGGTCCTAGCTCCTACAATGAGCAGTTCTTC. This gives the protein CASSTGPSSYNEQFF.

This clone showed up just once. The chain carries TRBV2 and TRBJ2-7; tentatively, D is TRBD2 (6 bases). The CDR3 covers 13 residues. Germline V gene lookup returns CDR1 SNHLY and CDR2 FYNNEI. Trimming pared 11 bases from V and 2 bases from J, leaving 16 bases between. The CDR3 DNA reads as TGTGCCTCGACTTCGGGGGTCCCCTACGAGCAGTACTTC. Its protein product is CASTSGVPYEQYF.

In this sample, this clone turned up a few times. The genes are TRBV4-2 and TRBJ1-5; D perhaps matches TRBD1 (6 bases). Deletions cut 2 bases from V and 3 bases from J, with 14 bases between. CDR1 and CDR2 (germline): LGHNA, YNFKEQ. There are 16 residues in the CDR3. CDR3 sequence: CASSQSVGQNNQPQHF. CDR3 in DNA: TGTGCCAGCAGCCAATCCGTCGGACAGAACAATCAGCCCCAGCATTTT.

Written as DNA, the CDR3 is TGTGCCAGCAGCTTAGACGGACTCTATGGCTACACCTTC. Its translation: CASSLDGLYGYTF. The V call is TRBV11-2, the J call TRBJ1-2; D not resolved. V was pared by 0 bases and J by 4 bases, with 6 bases between. Per the germline V gene, CDR1 is SGHAT and CDR2 is FQNNGV. CDR3 length: 13 residues.

J is TRBJ1-5 and V is TRBV30; D gene uncertain. The CDR3 sequence is 17 residues long. CDR1 is GTSNPN and CDR2 is SVGIG in the germline V gene (reference sequence). V lost 2 bases to trimming and J lost 1 base, with 18 bases between them. In nucleotides, the CDR3 is TGTGCCTGGAGTCCTGGGCAGCGAGCTACGAGCAATCAGCCCCAGCATTTT. Residues: CAWSPGQRATSNQPQHF.